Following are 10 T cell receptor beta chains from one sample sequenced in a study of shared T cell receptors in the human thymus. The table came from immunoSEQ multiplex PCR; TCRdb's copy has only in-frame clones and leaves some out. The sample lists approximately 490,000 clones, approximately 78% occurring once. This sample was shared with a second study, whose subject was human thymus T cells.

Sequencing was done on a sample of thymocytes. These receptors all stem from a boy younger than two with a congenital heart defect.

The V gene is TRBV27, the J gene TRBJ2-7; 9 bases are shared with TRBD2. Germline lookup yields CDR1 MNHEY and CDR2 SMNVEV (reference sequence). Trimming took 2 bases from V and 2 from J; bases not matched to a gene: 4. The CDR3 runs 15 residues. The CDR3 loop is CASSLSGRPPYEQYF. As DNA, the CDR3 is TGTGCCAGCAGTTTAAGCGGGAGGCCCCCCTACGAGCAGTACTTC.

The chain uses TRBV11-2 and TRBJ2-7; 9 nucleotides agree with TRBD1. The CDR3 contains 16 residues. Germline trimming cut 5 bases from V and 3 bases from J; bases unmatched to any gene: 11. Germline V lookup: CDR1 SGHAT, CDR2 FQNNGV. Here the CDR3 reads CASSTHSRDRDYEQYF. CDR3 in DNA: TGTGCCAGCAGCACACACTCGAGGGACAGGGACTACGAGCAGTACTTC. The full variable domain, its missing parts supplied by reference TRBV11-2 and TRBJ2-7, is EAGVAQSPRYKIIEKRQSVAFWCNPISGHATLYWYQQILGQGPKLLIQFQNNGVVDDSQLPKDRFSAERLKGVDSTLKIQPAKLEDSAVYLCASSTHSRDRDYEQYFGPGTRLTVT.

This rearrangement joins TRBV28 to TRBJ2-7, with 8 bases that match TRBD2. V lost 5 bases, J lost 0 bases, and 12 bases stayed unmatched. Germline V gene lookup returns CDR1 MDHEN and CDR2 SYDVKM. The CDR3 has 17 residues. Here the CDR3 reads CASSVPRDAGGSYEQYF. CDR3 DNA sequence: TGTGCCAGCAGTGTGCCCCGGGATGCGGGAGGCTCCTACGAGCAGTACTTC.

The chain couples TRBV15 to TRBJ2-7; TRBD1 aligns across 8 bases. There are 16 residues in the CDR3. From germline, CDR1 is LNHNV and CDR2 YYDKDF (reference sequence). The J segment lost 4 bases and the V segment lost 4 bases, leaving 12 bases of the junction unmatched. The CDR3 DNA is TGTGCCACCAGCACCCCTTCCAGGGGGCAACGGTACGAGCAGTACTTC. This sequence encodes CATSTPSRGQRYEQYF.

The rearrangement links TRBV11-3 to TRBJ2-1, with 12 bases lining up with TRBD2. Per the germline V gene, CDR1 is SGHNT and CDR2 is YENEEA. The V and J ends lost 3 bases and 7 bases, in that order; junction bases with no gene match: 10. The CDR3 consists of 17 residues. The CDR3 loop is CASSFGGRLAGVNEQFF. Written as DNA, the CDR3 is TGTGCCAGCAGCTTCGGGGGCCGACTAGCGGGAGTTAATGAGCAGTTCTTC.

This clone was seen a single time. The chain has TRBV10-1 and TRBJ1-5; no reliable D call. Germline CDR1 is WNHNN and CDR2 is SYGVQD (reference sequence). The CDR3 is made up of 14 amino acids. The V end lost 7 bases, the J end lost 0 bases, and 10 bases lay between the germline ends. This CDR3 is CASTPSVSNQPQHF. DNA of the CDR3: TGCGCCAGCACCCCCTCGGTTAGCAATCAGCCCCAGCATTTT.

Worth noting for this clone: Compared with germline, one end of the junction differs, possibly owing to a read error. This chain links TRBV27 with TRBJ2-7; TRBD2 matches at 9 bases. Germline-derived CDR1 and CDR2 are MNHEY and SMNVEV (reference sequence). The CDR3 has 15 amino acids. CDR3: CASSLSPGLAQSRCF. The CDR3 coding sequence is TGTGCCAGCAGTTTATCGCCGGGACTAGCACAATCCCGGTGCTTC.

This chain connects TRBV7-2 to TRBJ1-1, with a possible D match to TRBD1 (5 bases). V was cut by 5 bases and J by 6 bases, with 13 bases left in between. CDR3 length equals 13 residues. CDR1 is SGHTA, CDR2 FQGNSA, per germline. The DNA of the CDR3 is TGTGCCAGCAGCCCACGACAGTCCCCTGAAGCTTTCTTT. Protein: CASSPRQSPEAFF.

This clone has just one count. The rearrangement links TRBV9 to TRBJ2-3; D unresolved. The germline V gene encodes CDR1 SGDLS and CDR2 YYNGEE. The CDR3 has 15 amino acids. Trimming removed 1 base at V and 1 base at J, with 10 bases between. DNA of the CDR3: TGTGCCAGCAGCGTATCTCCTTCCCGCACAGATACGCAGTATTTT. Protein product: CASSVSPSRTDTQYF.

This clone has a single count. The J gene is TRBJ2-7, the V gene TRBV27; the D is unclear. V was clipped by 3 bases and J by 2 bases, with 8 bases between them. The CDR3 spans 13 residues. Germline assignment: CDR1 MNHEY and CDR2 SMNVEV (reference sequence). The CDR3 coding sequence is TGTGCCAGCAGTTTGACACCAGCCTACGAGCAGTACTTC. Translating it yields CASSLTPAYEQYF.